A single sample is the source of the 17 T cell receptor beta chains below, sequenced in a study of response to subunit inactivated influenza vaccine. TCRdb re-called the RT-PCR reads through MiXCR, storing one row per CDR3 protein. The sample lists 800,000 or so distinct CDR3 sequences, 21% occurring once. The starting material was PBMCs from blood, obtained 5 days after vaccination. These receptors were obtained from a man aged 45-65 years who received an inactivated influenza vaccine.

This clonotype was observed a few times. V is TRBV10-3 and J is TRBJ2-2; tentative D call: TRBD2 (6 bases). Per germline, CDR1 ENHRY and CDR2 SYGVKD. This CDR3 spans 16 amino acids. With 6 bases removed from V and 1 base from J, the gap between germline ends came to 15 bases. The DNA of the CDR3 is TGTGCCATCAGGGGTGCCGGGACTTTGAACACCGGGGAGCTGTTTTTT. As protein: CAIRGAGTLNTGELFF.

This clonotype has a handful of counts. DNA of the CDR3: TGTGCCAGCAGCTTACCCCTTCTGGCAGGGGGAGTAATGGGCATTCAGTACTTC. Its translation: CASSLPLLAGGVMGIQYF. The chain carries TRBV11-2 and TRBJ2-4; TRBD1 matches at 7 bases. Germline CDR1 is SGHAT and CDR2 is FQNNGV. The CDR3 spans 18 residues. Trimming cost V 2 bases and J 9 bases; bases outside gene matches: 19.

The gene calls are TRBV20-1 and TRBJ2-1, with 15 bases aligning to TRBD2. Looked up from germline, CDR1 is DFQATT and CDR2 is SNEGSKA (reference sequence). The CDR3 consists of 15 residues. Trimming at V came to 6 bases and at J to 4 bases, leaving 4 bases not matched to a gene. The CDR3 region has the DNA TGCAGTGCCGGACTAGCGGGAGGGAATTACAATGAGCAGTTCTTC. Its protein is CSAGLAGGNYNEQFF.

The chain is built from TRBV10-3 and TRBJ2-7; D ambiguous. Deletions cut 2 bases from V and 5 bases from J, with 16 bases between. The CDR3 covers 15 residues. Germline assignment: CDR1 ENHRY and CDR2 SYGVKD. CDR3 nucleotides: TGTGCCATCAGTGAGGGGCAGGCGACCCCAGACGAGCAGTACTTC. Residues: CAISEGQATPDEQYF.

This clonotype was detected only once. The chain has TRBV6-1 and TRBJ2-1; TRBD2 aligns across 11 bases. J lost 6 bases, V lost 7 bases, and 14 bases had no gene match. Germline V lookup: CDR1 MNHNS, CDR2 SASEGT. The CDR3 sequence is 17 residues long. The CDR3 reads CASIGTSLAGGRNEQFF. The DNA for the CDR3 is TGTGCCAGCATCGGGACAAGCCTAGCGGGAGGACGCAATGAGCAGTTCTTC.

This clonotype was seen at least ten times. The chain has TRBV20-1 and TRBJ2-7; D is perhaps TRBD1 (6 bases). The CDR3 has 13 residues. Germline CDR1 reads DFQATT; CDR2 reads SNEGSKA (reference sequence). Deletions cut 0 bases from V and 9 bases from J, with 15 bases between. CDR3 region: CSARDIYRVPQYF. DNA of the CDR3: TGCAGTGCTAGAGATATATACAGGGTCCCGCAGTACTTC.

The rearrangement links TRBV12-3 or TRBV12-4 to TRBJ2-5, with 10 bases aligning to TRBD2. This CDR3 comprises 13 residues. V shed 6 bases, J shed 4 bases, and the junction held 2 bases outside the gene matches. The CDR3 DNA reads TGTGCCAGCAGACCTAGCGGGAGAGAGACCCAGTACTTC. As protein: CASRPSGRETQYF.

As to this clonotype: A much larger clone lies a single base off, so this may be a read error. V usage is TRBV20-1 and J usage is TRBJ2-7; 8 bases fit TRBD1. This CDR3 comprises 16 residues. Looked up from germline, CDR1 is DFQATT and CDR2 is SNEGSKA (reference sequence). CDR3 loop: CCARDPPGQVSYEQYF. The CDR3 bases are TGCTGTGCTAGAGATCCCCCGGGACAGGTCTCCTACGAGCAGTACTTC.

Written as DNA, the CDR3 is TGTGCCAGCAGTTGGGCCGGACAGCCCAATGAAAAACTGTTTTTT. It codes for CASSWAGQPNEKLFF. The V and J genes are TRBV12-3 or TRBV12-4 and TRBJ1-4; possibly TRBD1 for D (6 bases). Between the trimmed V and J ends, which lost 4 bases and 5 bases, there was a span of 14 bases. The CDR3 extends over 15 amino acids.

A few counts support this clonotype. This chain joins TRBV5-1 and TRBJ1-2; 9 nucleotides agree with TRBD1. There are 12 residues in the CDR3. After removal of 4 bases from V and 6 bases from J, the junction contained 1 base not matched to a gene. CDR1 and CDR2 (germline): SGHRS, YFSETQ. CDR3 amino acids: CASSGQGNGYTF. The DNA for the CDR3 is TGCGCCAGCAGCGGACAGGGGAATGGCTACACCTTC.

A few counts support this clonotype. The rearrangement joins TRBV25-1 to TRBJ1-1; D gene uncertain. The ends were cut back, 2 bases at V and 6 bases at J, with 7 bases in the middle. The CDR3 sequence is 12 residues long. The germline V gene encodes CDR1 MGHDK and CDR2 SYGVNS. CDR3: CASSEDWAEAFF. CDR3 in DNA: TGTGCCAGCAGTGAAGACTGGGCTGAAGCTTTCTTT.

This clonotype was counted many times. This rearrangement joins TRBV12-3 or TRBV12-4 to TRBJ2-1; TRBD2 agrees at 10 bases. The CDR3 totals 14 residues. Trimming removed 6 bases from V and 4 bases from J; junction bases left unmatched: 3. This CDR3 reads CASRGLAAYNEQFF. CDR3 coding DNA: TGTGCCAGCAGAGGACTAGCGGCTTACAATGAGCAGTTCTTC.

This clonotype was seen more than once but under ten times. J is TRBJ1-4 and V is TRBV20-1; D remains ambiguous. Germline CDR1 DFQATT, CDR2 SNEGSKA (reference sequence). Trimming stripped 4 bases from V and 6 bases from J, with 9 bases between. The CDR3 spans 12 residues. CDR3: CSAKAADEKLFF. CDR3 nucleotide sequence: TGCAGTGCTAAGGCTGCGGATGAAAAACTGTTTTTT.

This clonotype was seen at least ten times. The V call is TRBV29-1, the J call TRBJ2-2, with a weak D call TRBD2 (6 bases). The CDR3 consists of 12 residues. Germline CDR1 SQVTM, CDR2 ANQGSEA. The germline V and J ends were trimmed by 6 bases and 6 bases, with 11 bases remaining between them. CDR3 in DNA: TGCAGCGTACGGGAGAGGTCCGGGGAGCTGTTTTTT. It yields the protein CSVRERSGELFF.

The chain carries TRBV12-3 or TRBV12-4 and TRBJ2-2, with D uncertain. The germline V and J ends were trimmed by 6 bases and 0 bases, with 11 bases remaining between them. The CDR3 has 15 amino acids. The CDR3 region has the DNA TGTGCCAGCAGAGACTTACAACCGAACACCGGGGAGCTGTTTTTT. The encoded protein is CASRDLQPNTGELFF.

This clonotype was detected a few times. The rearrangement joins TRBV6-1 to TRBJ1-5; 7 bases are shared with TRBD1. This CDR3 has 14 residues. The junction had 5 bases not matched to a gene; V was cut back by 4 bases and J by 5 bases. Germline-derived CDR1 and CDR2 are MNHNS and SASEGT. CDR3 loop: CASSGRQGHQPQHF. In nucleotides, the CDR3 is TGTGCCAGCAGTGGGAGACAGGGCCATCAGCCCCAGCATTTT.

This clonotype was recorded a few times. This chain links TRBV4-2 with TRBJ1-2, with 7 bases matching TRBD1. Germline V gives CDR1 LGHNA, CDR2 YNFKEQ. After removal of 0 bases from V and 2 bases from J, the junction contained 6 bases not matched to a gene. This CDR3 is built from 16 residues. The CDR3 reads CASSQDTRQGNYGYTF. In DNA form, the CDR3 reads TGTGCCAGCAGCCAAGATACGCGACAGGGAAACTATGGCTACACCTTC.